This TCR beta chain was sequenced for a study of beta chain features in type 1 diabetes. This clone was counted only a few times. The antigen is not known. This CDR3 is built from 15 residues. V shed 5 bases, J shed 9 bases, and the junction held 9 bases outside the gene matches. CDR1 and CDR2 from the germline V gene are SGHRS and YFSETQ. Findings and limits, study-wide: Type 1 diabetes patients showed a moderate but significant shortening of TCRB CDR3s in all four CD4+ subsets.

Sequencing targeted expressed TCRB transcripts, as all isolated RNA had been reverse transcribed. Sequencing was performed with immunoSEQ multiplex PCR; in TCRdb, only in-frame clones are kept and a portion is missing. The data hold hundreds of thousands of clones, with around 15% observed a single time. This TCR came from a man in his late teens or twenties with type 1 diabetes. Sequenced: naive CD4+ T cells from blood. The genes are TRBV5-1 and TRBJ1-6, with 9 bases identical to TRBD1. The CDR3 DNA follows: TGCGCCAGCAGGGGAACCGGGACAGGGCCTTCACCCCTCCACTTT. Its translation is CASRGTGTGPSPLHF.